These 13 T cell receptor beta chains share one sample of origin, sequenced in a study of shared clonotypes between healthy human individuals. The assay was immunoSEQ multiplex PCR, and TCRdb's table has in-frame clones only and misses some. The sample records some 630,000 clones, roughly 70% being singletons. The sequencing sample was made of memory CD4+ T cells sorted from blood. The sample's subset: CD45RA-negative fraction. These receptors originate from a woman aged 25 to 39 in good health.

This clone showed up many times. This CDR3 is CASSPRRGFSYEQYF. In DNA form, the CDR3 reads TGTGCCAGCAGCCCCCGCCGAGGGTTCTCCTACGAGCAGTACTTC. The rearrangement uses TRBV14 and TRBJ2-7; D perhaps matches TRBD2 (5 bases). CDR3 length: 15 amino acids. The ends were cut back, 4 bases at V and 0 bases at J, with 13 bases in the middle. CDR1 and CDR2 (germline): SGHDN, FVKESK.

CDR3 protein: CASTGGGRNTEAFF. CDR3 sequence (DNA): TGTGCCAGCACCGGGGGAGGGAGGAACACTGAAGCTTTCTTT. This rearrangement joins TRBV21-1 to TRBJ1-1. TRBV21-1 is a recognized pseudogene. The length of the CDR3 is 14 residues.

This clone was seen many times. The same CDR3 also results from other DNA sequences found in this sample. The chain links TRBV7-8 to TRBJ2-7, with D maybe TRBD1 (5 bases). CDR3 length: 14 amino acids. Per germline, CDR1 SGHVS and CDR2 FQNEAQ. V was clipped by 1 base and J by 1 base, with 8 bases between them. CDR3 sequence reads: CASSLVAGSYEQYF. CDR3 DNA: TGTGCCAGCAGCTTAGTGGCAGGGTCCTACGAGCAGTACTTC.

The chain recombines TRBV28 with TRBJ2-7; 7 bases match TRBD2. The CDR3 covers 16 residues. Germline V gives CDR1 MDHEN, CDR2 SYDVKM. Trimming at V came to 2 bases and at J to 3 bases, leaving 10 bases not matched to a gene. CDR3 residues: CASSLGGGRAFYEQYF. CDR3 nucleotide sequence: TGTGCCAGCAGTTTAGGAGGCGGGAGAGCCTTCTACGAGCAGTACTTC.

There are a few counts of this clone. The CDR3 sequence: CASRDGTINEQFF. The CDR3 DNA sequence: TGCGCCAGCAGGGACGGGACCATCAATGAGCAGTTCTTC. The chain links TRBV5-1 to TRBJ2-1; D might be TRBD1 or TRBD2, each matching 5 bases. Trimming removed 5 bases at V and 6 bases at J, with 12 bases between. This CDR3 region has 13 residues. The germline gives CDR1 SGHRS, CDR2 YFSETQ.

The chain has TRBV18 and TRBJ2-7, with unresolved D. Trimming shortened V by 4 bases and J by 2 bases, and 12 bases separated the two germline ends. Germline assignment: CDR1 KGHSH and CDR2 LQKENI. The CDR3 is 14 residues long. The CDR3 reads CASSRREDTYEQYF. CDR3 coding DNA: TGTGCCAGCTCACGGCGCGAGGATACCTACGAGCAGTACTTC.

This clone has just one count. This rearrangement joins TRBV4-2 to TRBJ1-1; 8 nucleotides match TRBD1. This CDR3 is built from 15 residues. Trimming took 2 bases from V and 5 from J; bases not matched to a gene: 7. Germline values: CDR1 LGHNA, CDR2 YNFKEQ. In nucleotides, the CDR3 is TGTGCCAGCAGCCAACCCCAGGGGGCGCGGACTGAAGCTTTCTTT. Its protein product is CASSQPQGARTEAFF.

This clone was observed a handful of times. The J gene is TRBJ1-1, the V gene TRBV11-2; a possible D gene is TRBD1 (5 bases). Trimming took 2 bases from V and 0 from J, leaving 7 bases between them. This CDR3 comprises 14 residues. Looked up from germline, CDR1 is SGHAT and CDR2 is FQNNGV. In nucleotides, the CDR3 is TGTGCCAGCAGCTTAAAGGGGATGAACACTGAAGCTTTCTTT. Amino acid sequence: CASSLKGMNTEAFF.

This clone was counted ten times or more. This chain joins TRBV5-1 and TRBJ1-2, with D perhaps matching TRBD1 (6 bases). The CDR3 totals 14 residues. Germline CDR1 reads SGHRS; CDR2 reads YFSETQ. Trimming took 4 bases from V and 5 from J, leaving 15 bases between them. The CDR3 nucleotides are TGCGCCAGCAGCCAGACAGGTTCCTTGTATGGCTACACCTTC. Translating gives CASSQTGSLYGYTF. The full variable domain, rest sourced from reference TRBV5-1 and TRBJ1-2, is KAGVTQTPRYLIKTRGQQVTLSCSPISGHRSVSWYQQTPGQGLQFLFEYFSETQRNKGNFPGRFSGRQFSNSRSEMNVSTLELGDSALYLCASSQTGSLYGYTFGSGTRLTVV.

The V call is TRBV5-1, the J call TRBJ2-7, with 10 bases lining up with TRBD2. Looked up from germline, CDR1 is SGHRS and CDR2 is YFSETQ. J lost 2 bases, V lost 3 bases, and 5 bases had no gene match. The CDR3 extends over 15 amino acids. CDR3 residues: CASSSTSGITYEQYF. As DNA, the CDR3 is TGCGCCAGCAGCTCTACTAGCGGGATAACCTACGAGCAGTACTTC.

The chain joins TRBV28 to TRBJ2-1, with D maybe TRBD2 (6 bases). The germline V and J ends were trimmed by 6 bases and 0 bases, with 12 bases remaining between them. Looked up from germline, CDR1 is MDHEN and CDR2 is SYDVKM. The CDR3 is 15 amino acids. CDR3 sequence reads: CASRWDSSSYNEQFF. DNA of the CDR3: TGTGCCAGCAGATGGGACTCGAGCTCCTACAATGAGCAGTTCTTC.

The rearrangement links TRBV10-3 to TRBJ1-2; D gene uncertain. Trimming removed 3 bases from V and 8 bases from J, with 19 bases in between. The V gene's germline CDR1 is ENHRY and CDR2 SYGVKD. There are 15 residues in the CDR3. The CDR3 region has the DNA TGTGCCATCAGTGAACTCGAGACCGCGATTGGGGGCTACACCTTC. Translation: CAISELETAIGGYTF.

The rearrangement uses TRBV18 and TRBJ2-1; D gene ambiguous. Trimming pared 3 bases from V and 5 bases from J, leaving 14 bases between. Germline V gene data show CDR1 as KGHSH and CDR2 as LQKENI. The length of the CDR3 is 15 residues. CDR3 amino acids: CASSPVSLTDNEQFF. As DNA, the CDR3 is TGTGCCAGCTCACCCGTCTCCCTGACTGACAATGAGCAGTTCTTC.